Listed here are 5 T cell receptor beta chains from one sample, sequenced in a study of beta chain features in type 1 diabetes. The study, taken as a whole, reports: Researchers report that Type 1 diabetes patients had moderately but significantly shorter TCRB CDR3s across all four CD4+ subsets.

Expressed TCRB transcripts were sequenced after all isolated RNA was converted to cDNA. Assay: immunoSEQ multiplex PCR; the TCRdb copy retains only in-frame clones and omits some. This sample has approximately 600,000 clones; 12% occur once, and the top ten carry 0.095% to 0.15%. Their recognized antigens are unknown. Sample: naive CD4+ T cells from blood. These receptor sequences come from a man aged 25 to 40 with type 1 diabetes.

This clone appeared a few times. The V and J genes are TRBV19 and TRBJ1-1; TRBD1 aligns across 8 bases. This CDR3 has 13 residues. Per germline, CDR1 LNHDA and CDR2 SQIVND (reference sequence). With 6 bases clipped from V and 5 bases from J, the junction kept 5 bases outside the gene matches. Written as DNA, the CDR3 is TGTGCCAGTAGCGGACAGGGCGGGACTGAAGCTTTCTTT. It specifies CASSGQGGTEAFF.

A few counts support this clone. The gene calls are TRBV7-6 and TRBJ1-2, with D perhaps matching TRBD1 (6 bases). In germline, CDR1 is SGHVS, CDR2 FNYEAQ. The CDR3 has 13 amino acids. Trimming removed 3 bases from V and 7 bases from J, with 12 bases in between. CDR3 in amino acids: CASSFAQGTGYTF. The CDR3 DNA reads TGTGCCAGCAGCTTTGCACAGGGTACTGGCTACACCTTC. Full variable domain (rest looked up from reference TRBV7-6 and TRBJ1-2): GAGVSQSPRYKVTKRGQDVALRCDPISGHVSLYWYRQALGQGPEFLTYFNYEAQQDKSGLPNDRFSAERPEGSISTLTIQRTEQRDSAMYRCASSFAQGTGYTFGSGTRLTVV.

The chain is built from TRBV25-1 and TRBJ2-5; D uncertain. CDR1 and CDR2 (germline): MGHDK, SYGVNS. Trimming left V 2 bases short and J 2 bases short, with 6 bases between. This CDR3 has 13 residues. For the CDR3, the DNA is TGTGCCAGCAGTGAAACCGGACAAGAGACCCAGTACTTC. It is translated as CASSETGQETQYF.

The V gene is TRBV7-2, the J gene TRBJ2-5, with 10 bases that match TRBD1. Trimming took 6 bases from V and 0 from J; bases not matched to a gene: 4. CDR1 is SGHTA, CDR2 FQGNSA, per germline. This CDR3 is 15 amino acids long. CDR3 loop: CASSSGQGYQETQYF. CDR3 DNA sequence: TGTGCCAGCAGTTCGGGACAGGGGTACCAAGAGACCCAGTACTTC.

This clone turned up a few times. The CDR3 DNA sequence: TGTGCCAGTGGGCATTCGAATTCACCCCTCCACTTT. Its protein product is CASGHSNSPLHF. The V call is TRBV7-9, the J call TRBJ1-6; D ambiguous. CDR1 and CDR2 (germline): SEHNR, FQNEAQ (reference sequence). The CDR3 spans 12 residues. Trimming removed 9 bases at V and 7 bases at J, with 10 bases between.